This TCR beta chain was observed in a study of cytomegalovirus exposure and HLA in healthy donors. As to this clone: Its antigen is not identified.

The PCR had 60 Vbeta and 13 Jbeta primers. Using immunoSEQ multiplex PCR, the repertoire was profiled, and TCRdb retains in-frame clones only, with some absent. The sample lists about 210,000 clones; roughly 78% were seen once. Study-wide results and caveats: V- and J-gene trimming of TCR beta was linked (in a later analysis) to a missense DCLRE1C variant. Apart from CMV serostatus, no immune exposure information was available.

Sequencing was performed on PBMCs. The sequence came from a boy aged 5-17 years in good health and CMV-seronegative.

In nucleotides, the CDR3 is TGCGCCAGCAGCTTGGACCCCCGGGCTGGAAACACCATATATTTT. It translates to CASSLDPRAGNTIYF. The rearrangement uses TRBV5-1 and TRBJ1-3, with D hard to call. The length of the CDR3 is 15 residues. The germline V gene encodes CDR1 SGHRS and CDR2 YFSETQ. V was shortened by 0 bases and J by 2 bases, with 9 bases between the two germline ends.